This is a list of T cell receptor beta chains from one sample in a study of blood T cell repertoires in COVID-19. The data were produced by immunoSEQ multiplex PCR, yet TCRdb's version contains in-frame clones alone and is incomplete. The profile shows about 120,000 clones, roughly 80% of them singletons. The sample comprised peripheral blood. These receptors were collected from a man under 40 with acute or convalescent COVID-19. CDR3s include the opening cysteine and the closing phenylalanine or tryptophan. D genes are given only for firm matches. A clone size is listed for some rows: how often the clone was seen (once, few, many), or a class if it is expanded.

j_call | clone_size | d_call | v_call | cdr3_aa | cdr3_nt
TRBJ1-6 | . | . | TRBV6-5 | CASRTYRVNNSPLHF | TGTGCCAGCAGAACCTACAGGGTTAATAATTCACCCCTCCACTTT
TRBJ1-2 | . | . | TRBV5-6 | CASSLGHSSGSDRYGYTF | TGTGCCAGCAGCTTGGGTCATTCATCGGGGTCCGACCGCTATGGCTACACCTTC
TRBJ1-2 | few | . | TRBV7-3 | CASSLRQGAGLTF | TGTGCCAGCAGCTTAAGGCAAGGGGCTGGTCTAACCTTC
TRBJ2-3 | . | . | TRBV6-4 | CASSIAGTDTQYF | TGTGCCAGCAGCATAGCGGGCACAGATACGCAGTATTTT
TRBJ2-2 | . | TRBD2 | TRBV5-5 | CASSFHSGGGNTGELFF | TGTGCCAGCAGCTTTCATTCGGGAGGGGGGAACACCGGGGAGCTGTTTTTT
TRBJ1-2 | . | . | TRBV5-1 | CASSSKQGVLGGYTF | TGCGCCAGCAGCTCAAAACAGGGAGTATTAGGAGGCTACACCTTC
TRBJ1-6 | few | . | TRBV15 | CATSRDSQGTPLHF | TGTGCCACCAGCAGAGATTCCCAGGGGACACCCCTCCACTTT
TRBJ2-1 | . | . | TRBV7-9 | CASSLLVPQGYNEQFF | TGTGCCAGCAGCTTATTAGTCCCGCAGGGATACAATGAGCAGTTCTTC
TRBJ2-7 | few | . | TRBV19 | CASSITGIEQYF | TGTGCCAGTAGTATTACGGGTATCGAGCAGTACTTC
TRBJ1-2 | . | . | TRBV20-1 | CSANRGYTF | TGCAGTGCTAACAGAGGCTACACCTTC
TRBJ1-5 | . | . | TRBV6-5 | CASKRRESQPQHF | TGTGCCAGCAAGAGGAGGGAGAGTCAGCCCCAGCATTTT
TRBJ1-1 | . | . | TRBV5-4 | CASSSRNTEAFF | TGTGCCAGCAGCTCTAGAAACACTGAAGCTTTCTTT
TRBJ2-3 | . | . | TRBV12-3/TRBV12-4 | CASSKLEDTQYF | TGTGCCAGCAGTAAACTTGAGGATACGCAGTATTTT
TRBJ2-3 | . | TRBD1 | TRBV5-4 | CASSLDGTATDTQYF | TGTGCCAGCAGCTTGGACGGGACAGCAACAGATACGCAGTATTTT
TRBJ1-1 | . | . | TRBV20-1 | CSARQVGAFF | TGCAGTGCGAGACAGGTAGGAGCTTTCTTT
TRBJ2-5 | once | . | TRBV4-1 | CASSQDSRGIETQYF | TGCGCCAGCAGCCAAGATTCCAGGGGAATAGAGACCCAGTACTTC
TRBJ1-3 | . | TRBD1 | TRBV30 | CAWSAGGVGNTIYF | TGTGCCTGGAGTGCAGGGGGCGTTGGAAACACCATATATTTT
TRBJ1-1 | . | . | TRBV12-5 | CASGFLGGENTEAFF | TGTGCTAGTGGTTTCCTAGGGGGGGAGAACACTGAAGCTTTCTTT
TRBJ2-2 | . | . | TRBV11-3 | CASSLDFGVAGELFF | TGTGCCAGCAGCTTAGATTTTGGAGTAGCCGGGGAGCTGTTTTTT
TRBJ1-6 | . | TRBD1 | TRBV9 | CASSGTGTENSPLHF | TGTGCCAGCAGCGGAACCGGGACAGAGAATTCACCCCTCCACTTT
TRBJ1-1 | . | . | TRBV19 | CASSLQLNTEAFF | TGTGCCAGTAGTTTACAGTTGAACACTGAAGCTTTCTTT
TRBJ2-7 | . | . | TRBV10-3 | CATSSGFEQYF | TGTGCCACCTCGAGCGGATTCGAGCAGTACTTC
TRBJ1-6 | . | . | TRBV6-6 | CASSSRVDSPLHF | TGTGCCAGCAGTTCTCGGGTTGATTCACCCCTCCACTTT
TRBJ1-2 | . | . | TRBV5-1 | CASSHSGGLDYGYTF | TGCGCCAGCAGCCATTCGGGGGGGTTAGACTATGGCTACACCTTC
TRBJ2-1 | . | . | TRBV27 | CASSFPGTYRLQFF | TGTGCCAGCAGTTTTCCCGGGACTTATCGACTACAGTTCTTC
TRBJ1-2 | . | TRBD1 | TRBV6-1 | CASSDRGKNNYGYTF | TGTGCCAGCAGTGACAGGGGGAAAAATAACTATGGCTACACCTTC
TRBJ2-3 | . | TRBD2 | TRBV7-3 | CASRTSGAITDTQYF | TGTGCCAGCAGAACTAGCGGGGCTATAACAGATACGCAGTATTTT
TRBJ1-1 | once | . | TRBV29-1 | CSVIGGAGNTEAFF | TGCAGCGTTATAGGTGGCGCAGGGAACACTGAAGCTTTCTTT
TRBJ1-3 | . | . | TRBV4-1 | CASSQDSGSGNTIYF | TGCGCCAGCAGCCAAGATTCAGGGTCTGGAAACACCATATATTTT
TRBJ2-2 | . | . | TRBV12-5 | CASNRDLARGELFF | TGTGCTAGCAACAGGGATTTAGCCCGGGGGGAGCTGTTTTTT
TRBJ1-5 | few | . | TRBV19 | CASSIGGNSNQPQHF | TGTGCCAGTAGTATAGGAGGGAATAGCAATCAGCCCCAGCATTTT
TRBJ1-2 | . | TRBD1 | TRBV3-1/TRBV3-2 | CASSQDPTGPSYTF | TGTGCCAGCAGCCAAGACCCGACAGGGCCAAGCTACACCTTC
TRBJ1-1 | . | TRBD1 | TRBV11-2 | CASSSQGADTEAFF | TGTGCCAGCAGTTCTCAGGGGGCAGACACTGAAGCTTTCTTT
TRBJ1-1 | . | TRBD1 | TRBV18 | CASSRSGTVGAEAFF | TGTGCCAGCTCCCGATCCGGGACAGTCGGCGCTGAAGCTTTCTTT
TRBJ2-1 | few | TRBD2 | TRBV2 | CASSRSGSSYNEQFF | TGTGCCAGCAGTCGGAGCGGGAGCTCCTACAATGAGCAGTTCTTC
TRBJ1-4 | . | . | TRBV21-1 | CASSEDGQGAGKNEKLFF | TGTGCCAGCAGCGAAGATGGACAGGGGGCTGGGAAGAATGAAAAACTGTTTTTT
TRBJ1-1 | once | . | TRBV25-1 | CASSDRGTIEAFF | TGTGCCAGCTCCGACCGGGGTACGATTGAAGCTTTCTTT
TRBJ2-3 | . | TRBD2 | TRBV19 | CASSWASGVATDTQYF | TGTGCCAGTAGTTGGGCTAGCGGGGTAGCCACAGATACGCAGTATTTT
TRBJ2-3 | . | . | TRBV18 | CASSPTDADTQYF | TGTGCCAGCTCACCAACAGATGCAGATACGCAGTATTTT
TRBJ2-5 | . | . | TRBV2 | CASSAFWTGTQETQYF | TGTGCCAGCAGCGCGTTTTGGACGGGAACTCAAGAGACCCAGTACTTC
TRBJ1-4 | . | TRBD1 | TRBV19 | CASSIQGANEKLFF | TGTGCCAGTAGTATACAGGGGGCCAATGAAAAACTGTTTTTT
TRBJ2-5 | once | TRBD2 | TRBV7-3 | CASSSSGVKETQYF | TGTGCCAGCAGCTCCAGCGGGGTTAAAGAGACCCAGTACTTC
TRBJ1-1 | once | TRBD1 | TRBV19 | CASKNTGTGGTEAFF | TGTGCCAGTAAGAACACCGGGACAGGGGGCACTGAAGCTTTCTTT
TRBJ2-1 | few | TRBD2 | TRBV5-6 | CASSLMTSGSHPRSEQFF | TGTGCCAGCAGCTTAATGACTAGCGGGAGCCATCCCCGCAGTGAGCAGTTCTTC
TRBJ1-1 | . | . | TRBV5-1 | CASSIHRTDTEAFF | TGCGCCAGCAGCATCCACAGGACCGACACTGAAGCTTTCTTT
TRBJ1-1 | . | . | TRBV5-1 | CASRAEGTEAFF | TGCGCCAGCAGGGCGGAGGGCACTGAAGCTTTCTTT
TRBJ2-5 | . | . | TRBV12-5 | CASKGRGSETQYF | TGTGCTAGTAAAGGAAGGGGGTCGGAGACCCAGTACTTC
TRBJ1-1 | . | TRBD1 | TRBV6-5 | CASRHRGNTEAFF | TGTGCCAGCAGACACAGGGGAAACACTGAAGCTTTCTTT
TRBJ1-1 | . | . | TRBV6-5 | CASSRGFGQNTEAFF | TGTGCCAGCAGTCGAGGTTTTGGACAGAACACTGAAGCTTTCTTT
TRBJ1-4 | . | . | TRBV29-1 | CSVVLTGFNEKLFF | TGCAGCGTTGTCTTGACAGGCTTTAATGAAAAACTGTTTTTT
TRBJ2-1 | . | TRBD2 | TRBV27 | CASRSQPGLAGNEQFF | TGTGCCAGCAGATCCCAACCGGGACTAGCGGGCAATGAGCAGTTCTTC